Here is one TCR beta chain with its context. Germline CDR1 reads SGDLS; CDR2 reads YYNGEE. The CDR3 sequence is 15 residues long. Trimming at V came to 0 bases and at J to 4 bases, leaving 3 bases not matched to a gene. The sample originates from a study of shared clonotypes between healthy human individuals. The table came from immunoSEQ multiplex PCR; TCRdb's copy has only in-frame clones and leaves some out. Altogether 2 million to 3 million clones are present, 80% to 95% being singletons, with the ten largest covering approximately 0.37%. Sequenced sample: naive CD4+ T cells from PBMCs. Subset defined: CD45RA+ positively selected. The sequence came from a man younger than 35 in good health. Some clones in this sample may be carry-over from other donors' samples. This chain joins TRBV9 and TRBJ2-1; 8 bases match TRBD1. In nucleotides, the CDR3 is TGTGCCAGCAGCGTAGACAGGGGGATTTACAATGAGCAGTTCTTC. Amino acid sequence: CASSVDRGIYNEQFF.